The text below deals with one T cell receptor (beta chain). No antigen is known for it. No base quality information exists; no much larger clone differs at one position. The data originate from a study of CD8+ T cells in alopecia areata (dated by TCRdb to the late 2010s). Broadly, across the study: In both human patients and the C3H/HeJ mouse model, the study applied high-throughput TCRbeta sequencing to look at T cell clonal expansion in alopecia areata. In humans, TCRbeta sequencing was performed on scalp tissue and on sorted CD4+ and CD8+ peripheral blood T cells from healthy controls and from patients with patchy or totalis/universalis alopecia areata. Scalp clonality was compared across normal scalp (n=4), patchy alopecia areata scalp (n=8), and alopecia totalis/universalis scalp (n=8). RNA came from the PAXgene miRNA kit for fixed scalp, the miRNeasy kit for PBMCs, and the RNeasy kit for mouse skin. TCRbeta CDR3 regions were amplified by immunoSEQ multiplex PCR using 35 Vbeta forward and 13 Jbeta reverse primers. What the research found in general, with its limitations: Shared TCR sequences between patients were less evident than in mice, which may be partly attributable to HLA diversity in the patient population. Unlike mouse skin, which is dominated by gammadelta T cells, normal human skin has resident alphabeta T cells that are also sequenced, and this complicates analysis of the scalp TCR repertoire. Compared with normal scalp, lesional scalp, particularly in alopecia totalis/universalis, had higher clonality and more expanded CD8+ clones, which suggests antigenic drive.

The germline ends are 18 bases apart after V is trimmed by 0 bases and J by 3 bases. CDR1 and CDR2 (LNHNV, YYDKDF) derive from the germline V gene (reference sequence). The CDR3 has 17 amino acids, counting the end cysteine and phenylalanine. Left in the record is the CDR3 DNA by itself, 51 bases read in frame from the first base. Receptors were amplified or captured by the immunoSEQ multiplex PCR assay. For TCR sequencing, RNA was extracted from every sample and reverse transcribed into cDNA to serve as template. SuperScript III was used to make first-strand cDNA, primed with a 2:1 mix of oligo-dT and random hexamers. A synthetic immune receptor repertoire was used to measure amplification bias, and any remaining bias was corrected computationally. Turning to the authors' computational methods: Raw reads were preprocessed to remove errors, and CDR3 was defined according to IMGT conventions as the region from the conserved cysteine to phenylalanine. Clonality was calculated as 1 minus Shannon entropy normalized by log2 of the number of productive unique TCRs. Whether each scalp clone was CD4 or CD8 was inferred by checking scalp TCRbeta sequences against the CD4 and CD8 repertoires from sorted blood. Held by TCRdb, this immuneACCESS table contains in-frame sequences only and omits some clones. Under half of the omission traces to an unresolved V gene where checked; the cause of the rest is unknown. The D gene and trimming were derived from the DNA, and the V and J assignments and clone size from that table. Across this sample there are some 22,000 clones, with under 60% seen only once. Under 35% of the sample lies in the top ten.

Peripheral blood and lesional scalp punch biopsies were obtained from patients with alopecia areata. PBMCs were isolated by density centrifugation and stained for CD3, CD4 and CD8, after which CD4+ and CD8+ T cells were sorted on a FACSAria. The untreated alopecia areata patients were recruited through a multicenter biomarker study. In four or five patients from the biomarker study, the blood CD8+ T cells went through an additional sort into NKG2D-low and NKG2D-high fractions. This TCR was sampled from a human donor with alopecia areata. Sequenced material: NKG2D-high CD8+ T cells sorted from blood. Explained via the paper, the cell subset or site label denotes: sorted CD8+ NKG2D-high blood T cells. The chain is made from TRBV15 and TRBJ2-7; TRBD1 is a weak D gene call, 6 bases matching. The CDR3 amino acid sequence is: CATSRDPPGQWIYEQYF. The bases read TGTGCCACCAGCAGAGATCCCCCGGGACAATGGATCTACGAGCAGTACTTC.